This is a list of T cell receptor beta chains from one sample in a study of blood T cell repertoires in COVID-19. The table came from immunoSEQ multiplex PCR; TCRdb's copy has only in-frame clones and leaves some out. Counted here are approximately 210,000 clones, around nine tenths occurring once; the ten biggest clones make up 1.5%. Sequencing was performed on peripheral blood. These receptors came from a man aged 18 to 30 with active or convalescent COVID-19. Each CDR3 is given with its conserved first and last residue. The D gene is left open where the match is weak. Not every row has a clone size; where given, it reads once, few, many or a size class.

j_call clone_size d_call v_call cdr3_nt cdr3_aa
TRBJ2-2 - TRBD2 TRBV10-3 TGTGCCATCACTCCCGGAGGAGCGGGAATGAACACCGGGGAGCTGTTTTTT CAITPGGAGMNTGELFF
TRBJ1-1 - TRBD1 TRBV6-1 TGTGCCAGCAGTGAAAGTGGGGACAGGAGGAAAGCTTTCTTT CASSESGDRRKAFF
TRBJ1-5 - - TRBV7-8 TGTGCCAGCAGCCCAGATAGCAATCAGCCCCAGCATTTT CASSPDSNQPQHF
TRBJ1-6 - - TRBV6-1 TGTGCCAGCAGTGAAGCGCCCGGTTCACCCCTCCACTTT CASSEAPGSPLHF
TRBJ1-4 - - TRBV4-1 TGCGCCAGCAGCCGCGCTAATGAAAAACTGTTTTTT CASSRANEKLFF
TRBJ2-2 - TRBD2 TRBV5-1 TGCGCCAGCAGCGCCAAAGCGGGACTTTCTAACACCGGGGAGCTGTTTTTT CASSAKAGLSNTGELFF
TRBJ2-4 - - TRBV19 TGTGCCAGTAGTATAGCGGCAGGGCTAGAAGCCAAAAACATTCAGTACTTC CASSIAAGLEAKNIQYF
TRBJ1-2 - - TRBV19 TGTGCCAGTAGTATTTCGAGGACAGCTAACTATGGCTACACCTTC CASSISRTANYGYTF
TRBJ1-4 - - TRBV6-5 TGTGCCAGCAGTTACGGGGAGGGAGCAGGGAGGGAAAAACTGTTTTTT CASSYGEGAGREKLFF
TRBJ1-6 - - TRBV13 TGTGCCAGCAGCCTCCGAGGGCGGGGAGAATCACCCCTCCACTTT CASSLRGRGESPLHF
TRBJ2-5 - - TRBV29-1 TGCAGCGTTGTCGGCTCGGGGACCCAGTACTTC CSVVGSGTQYF
TRBJ1-3 - - TRBV5-6 TGTGCCAGCAGCAGGGGTCCCAACGCTGGAAACACCATATATTTT CASSRGPNAGNTIYF
TRBJ2-7 - TRBD1 TRBV7-9 TGTGCCAGCAGCTTACCGGGACAGATCTACGAGCAGTACTTC CASSLPGQIYEQYF
TRBJ2-5 - TRBD1 TRBV7-3 TGTGCCAGCAGCCTTGGCGCAGGGGGCGGAGAGACCCAGTACTTC CASSLGAGGGETQYF
TRBJ2-1 once TRBD2 TRBV5-1 TGCGCCAGCAGACCGACTGCCGGGACTAGCGGGAGGTTTGAGCAGTTCTTC CASRPTAGTSGRFEQFF
TRBJ1-3 once - TRBV7-9 TGTGCCAGCAGCCCTTCCGGGGGTGGTGGAAACACCATATATTTT CASSPSGGGGNTIYF
TRBJ2-1 - TRBD1 TRBV7-8 TGTGCCAGCAGCGCGCAGGCCGCGGACAGGGTTAGGTATGAGCAGTTCTTC CASSAQAADRVRYEQFF
TRBJ2-5 - - TRBV9 TGTGCCAGCAGCGTCGGTGCGGGAGAGACCCAGTACTTC CASSVGAGETQYF
TRBJ2-5 - - TRBV7-3 TGTGCCAGCAGCCTTAAGGGCCCAGGGCCAGAGACCCAGTACTTC CASSLKGPGPETQYF
TRBJ1-5 - TRBD1 TRBV6-5 TGTGCCAGCAGTTACTCGAAGGACAGGGGCCAGCCCCAGCATTTT CASSYSKDRGQPQHF
TRBJ1-3 - TRBD1 TRBV7-2 TGTGCCAGCAGCTCGGACAGGAACACCATATATTTT CASSSDRNTIYF
TRBJ2-1 - - TRBV27 TGTGCCAGCAGTTTAGTAGCGGTCTCCTACAATGAGCAGTTCTTC CASSLVAVSYNEQFF
TRBJ2-5 - TRBD2 TRBV5-4 TGTGCCAGCAGCGCCGGGACTAGCGTAGAGACCCAGTACTTC CASSAGTSVETQYF
TRBJ2-1 - TRBD2 TRBV19 TGTGCCAGTAGAAAAGGGGCGGGAGGAATCTACAATGAGCAGTTCTTC CASRKGAGGIYNEQFF
TRBJ1-5 - - TRBV6-2/TRBV6-3 TGTGCCAGCAGTTACTTACAGGGCGACCAGCCCCAGCATTTT CASSYLQGDQPQHF
TRBJ2-5 - TRBD1 TRBV12-3/TRBV12-4 TGTGCCAGCAGTACAGGGGGGTTTGAGACCCAGTACTTC CASSTGGFETQYF
TRBJ2-7 - TRBD1 TRBV25-1 TGTGCCAGCAGCCACGGGACAGGGATCTACGAGCAGTACTTC CASSHGTGIYEQYF
TRBJ1-1 - - TRBV27 TGTGCCAGCAGTTTCCCGGGGATCGGTGAAGCTTTCTTT CASSFPGIGEAFF
TRBJ1-3 - TRBD1 TRBV29-1 TGCAGCGTTCTAGCAGAGGACAGGGGAATATATTTT CSVLAEDRGIYF
TRBJ1-2 - - TRBV6-6 TGTGCCAGCAGTCCCCCAGGGTCGGGTAACTATGGCTACACCTTC CASSPPGSGNYGYTF
TRBJ2-7 - TRBD1 TRBV19 TGTGCCAGTAGAGATACCGGTAGGACAGGGATCCACGAGCAGTACTTC CASRDTGRTGIHEQYF
TRBJ2-4 - - TRBV28 TGTGCCAGCAGCCGTGATGGGGGCAGAGTCCAAGCCAAAAACATTCAGTACTTC CASSRDGGRVQAKNIQYF
TRBJ2-7 - - TRBV5-5 TGTGCCAGCAGCTTCCGGGCGGCCTTACTAGGGGAGCAGTACTTC CASSFRAALLGEQYF
TRBJ2-2 - - TRBV14 TGTGCCAGCAGCCAGCTAGTGAACACCGGGGAGCTGTTTTTT CASSQLVNTGELFF
TRBJ1-2 once TRBD1 TRBV27 TGTGCCAGCAGTTTGAGGACAGGCCGTGGCTACACCTTC CASSLRTGRGYTF
TRBJ1-4 - - TRBV25-1 TGTGCCAGCCGTGAGTGGGGCGCCAATGAAAAACTGTTTTTT CASREWGANEKLFF
TRBJ2-7 - - TRBV11-2 TGTGCCAGCAGCCCGGACTACGGGCAGTACTTC CASSPDYGQYF
TRBJ2-2 - - TRBV7-7 TGTGCCAGCAGCTTAGGTCCAGGTGGCACCGGGGAGCTGTTTTTT CASSLGPGGTGELFF
TRBJ2-7 once TRBD2 TRBV30 TGTGCCTGGAGTGTCGGACTAGCGGGACCCTACGAGCAGTACTTC CAWSVGLAGPYEQYF
TRBJ2-2 once TRBD2 TRBV11-2 TGTGCCAGCAGCTTAGAGGTGCTAGCGGGCACCGGGGAGCTGTTTTTT CASSLEVLAGTGELFF
TRBJ2-5 - - TRBV13 TGTGCCAGCAGCTGGAGGGTCGGGACTGGGGAGACCCAGTACTTC CASSWRVGTGETQYF